This T cell receptor (beta chain) emerged from a study of technical replicates of blood from several donors. Method: immunoSEQ multiplex PCR; TCRdb's copy keeps in-frame clones and lacks some. The sample records around 80,000 clones, roughly 94% being singletons. This clone was counted once. CDR3 length: 17 amino acids. From germline, CDR1 is SGHKS and CDR2 YYEKEE (reference sequence). Trimming cost V 4 bases and J 0 bases, with 17 bases left between them. This receptor was identified in a human donor in good health. The sample consisted of T cells isolated from PBMCs. The gene calls are TRBV5-5 and TRBJ1-3, with a tentative D call TRBD1 (5 bases). CDR3 coding DNA: TGTGCCAGCAGCCCCCGGCAGGGCCGTATCTCTGGAAACACCATATATTTT. Its translation is CASSPRQGRISGNTIYF.